This T cell receptor beta chain originates from a study of cytotoxic CD8 clonotypes in ibrutinib-treated CLL. Across the whole study: Investigators reported some 24 partial and 2 complete responses; after median around 63 months, approximately 15 patients remained remitted and some 12 progressed. A median around 12 months of treatment, range 6 to 36, preceded the collection of response samples.

The V gene's germline CDR1 is SGHTA and CDR2 FQGNSA. This CDR3 comprises 13 residues. The trim removed 6 bases at V and 5 bases at J, leaving 5 bases unmatched. Investigators sourced about 2.2 micrograms of genomic DNA from cryopreserved PBMCs for TCR beta libraries. Sequencing was designed to attain a depth spanning 1 in 200,000 to 1 in 1 million T cells. Produced via immunoSEQ multiplex PCR; TCRdb's table is partial and in-frame only. Of approximately 13,000 clones in the sample, more than 60% were seen once. The sample consisted of PBMCs, taken before ibrutinib treatment. The chain employs TRBV7-2 and TRBJ1-1, with TRBD1 matching over 8 bases. The receptor comes from a human donor with chronic lymphocytic leukemia. CDR3 protein: CASRTGDVTEAFF. The CDR3 coding sequence is TGTGCCAGCAGGACAGGGGATGTGACTGAAGCTTTCTTT.